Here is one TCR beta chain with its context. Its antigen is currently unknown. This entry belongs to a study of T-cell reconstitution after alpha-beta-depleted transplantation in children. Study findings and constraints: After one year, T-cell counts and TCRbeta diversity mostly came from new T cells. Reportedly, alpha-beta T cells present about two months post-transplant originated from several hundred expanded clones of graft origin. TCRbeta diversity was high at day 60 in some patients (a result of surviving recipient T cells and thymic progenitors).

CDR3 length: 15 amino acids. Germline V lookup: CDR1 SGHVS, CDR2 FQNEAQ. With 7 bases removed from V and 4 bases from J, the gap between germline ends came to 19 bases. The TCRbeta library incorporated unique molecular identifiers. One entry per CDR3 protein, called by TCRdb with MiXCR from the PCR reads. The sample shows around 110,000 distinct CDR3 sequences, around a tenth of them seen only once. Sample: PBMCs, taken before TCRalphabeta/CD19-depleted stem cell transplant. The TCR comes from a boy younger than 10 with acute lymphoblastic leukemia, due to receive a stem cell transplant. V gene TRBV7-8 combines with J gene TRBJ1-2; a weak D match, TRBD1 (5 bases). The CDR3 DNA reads TGTGCCAGCATCATGGGACGGACGAAGCTCTATGGCTACACCTTC. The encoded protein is CASIMGRTKLYGYTF.